This TCR beta chain was observed in a study of T cell responses to AZD1222 COVID-19 vaccine. A remark on this clone: Its antigen is unknown.

Only in-frame clones appear in the TCRdb table, and some are missing; sequencing was by immunoSEQ multiplex PCR. The sample lists around 140,000 clones; roughly 90% were seen once. Second-dose schedules of about 4 or about 12 weeks were combined. Findings of the study overall: Two doses of AZD1222 preceded a rise in Spike-specific TCR breadth and depth.

The CDR3 loop spans 17 amino acids. The ends lost 4 bases at V and 2 bases at J; junction bases unmatched: 11. The V gene's germline CDR1 is MNHEY and CDR2 SMNVEV (reference sequence). The starting material was peripheral blood, obtained 28 days after the second AZD1222 dose. This clonotype originated in an adult who received the AZD1222 COVID-19 vaccine. V gene TRBV27 combines with J gene TRBJ2-1; 7 bases are shared with TRBD2. DNA for the CDR3: TGTGCCAGCAGTTATGGATTGGCGGGAGCGGCCTACAATGAGCAGTTCTTC. It specifies CASSYGLAGAAYNEQFF.